The 27 T cell receptor beta chains reported below all come from one sample, sequenced in a study of stem cell transplantation in POMP-related autoinflammatory disease. General study results and limits: Unique TRB V-J gene pairings were limited in number in patients with PRAID. Across all analyzed T-cell subsets, patients with PRAID tended toward reduced diversity and increased clonality.

The data were produced by immunoSEQ multiplex PCR, yet TCRdb's version contains in-frame clones alone and is incomplete. Among around 10,000 clones listed, around 87% were seen once. Their target antigens are unknown. The sample here was CD8+ T cells from PBMCs, taken before stem cell transplantation. The receptors stem from a human donor with POMP-related autoinflammation and immune dysregulation (PRAID).

The rearrangement uses TRBV2 and TRBJ2-7; TRBD2 agrees at 7 bases. The CDR3 has 13 amino acids. The trim removed 5 bases at V and 6 bases at J, leaving 7 bases unmatched. The germline V gene encodes CDR1 SNHLY and CDR2 FYNNEI. The CDR3 coding sequence is TGTGCCAGCAGTTCGAGCGGGATTACCGAGCAGTACTTC. As protein: CASSSSGITEQYF.

The chain employs TRBV6-1 and TRBJ2-5; D is undetermined. Deletions cut 0 bases from V and 2 bases from J, with 10 bases between. This CDR3 has 15 amino acids. Germline CDR1 is MNHNS and CDR2 is SASEGT. The CDR3 nucleotides read TGTGCCAGCAGTGAAGCGCTCTGGGTGCAAGAGACCCAGTACTTC. It encodes CASSEALWVQETQYF.

J is TRBJ2-5 and V is TRBV5-1, with TRBD2 as a possible D gene (6 bases). The germline gives CDR1 SGHRS, CDR2 YFSETQ. This CDR3 has 14 residues. The V end lost 4 bases, the J end lost 2 bases, and 12 bases lay between the germline ends. The CDR3 spells CASSAGDSQETQYF. CDR3 coding DNA: TGCGCCAGCAGCGCCGGGGACTCACAAGAGACCCAGTACTTC.

This sequence joins TRBV29-1 and TRBJ1-4, with D hard to call. From germline, CDR1 is SQVTM and CDR2 ANQGSEA. The CDR3 sequence is 12 residues long. V lost 5 bases to trimming and J lost 0 bases, with 4 bases between them. CDR3 in DNA: TGCAGCGTTCTGGCAACTAATGAAAAACTGTTTTTT. It yields the protein CSVLATNEKLFF.

The chain combines TRBV4-1 with TRBJ1-1; D is perhaps TRBD1 (5 bases). The CDR3 runs to 14 residues. V lost 7 bases, J lost 2 bases, and 14 bases lay in between. Germline V CDR1 and CDR2: MGHRA, YSYEKL. CDR3 loop: CASTRGGINTEAFF. In DNA, the CDR3 is TGCGCCAGCACCCGGGGGGGGATAAACACTGAAGCTTTCTTT.

This clone was counted between two and nine times. In DNA form, the CDR3 reads TGTGCCAGCAGTTTAAACAGCAGAGGAACTGAAGCTTTCTTT. This codes for CASSLNSRGTEAFF. This rearrangement joins TRBV28 to TRBJ1-1; D is ambiguous. With 2 bases removed from V and 5 bases from J, the gap between germline ends came to 12 bases. The CDR3 length is 14 residues. Germline V gene data show CDR1 as MDHEN and CDR2 as SYDVKM.

The V call is TRBV2, the J call TRBJ2-3; the match to TRBD2 covers 13 bases. V lost 8 bases and J lost 2; bases outside the gene matches: 7. The germline V gene encodes CDR1 SNHLY and CDR2 FYNNEI. This CDR3 has 16 residues. CDR3 amino acids: CASATSGGHPTDTQYF. CDR3 nucleotides: TGTGCCAGCGCGACTAGCGGGGGGCACCCCACAGATACGCAGTATTTT.

V usage is TRBV9 and J usage is TRBJ2-1; TRBD2 matches 11 bases. Trimming cost V 3 bases and J 4 bases; bases outside gene matches: 3. CDR3 size: 15 residues. Per the germline V gene, CDR1 is SGDLS and CDR2 is YYNGEE. CDR3 sequence (DNA): TGTGCCAGCAGCGAGGGACTAGCGGATTACAATGAGCAGTTCTTC. It translates to CASSEGLADYNEQFF.

The CDR3 nucleotides are TGTGCCAGCAGCTCAGGGGGCTATGGCTACACCTTC. Protein sequence: CASSSGGYGYTF. The chain recombines TRBV5-8 with TRBJ1-2; 7 bases are a match to TRBD1. The CDR3 spans 12 residues. The J segment lost 4 bases and the V segment lost 3 bases, leaving 0 bases of the junction unmatched. Germline V gene lookup returns CDR1 SGHTS and CDR2 YDEGEE.

The genes are TRBV29-1 and TRBJ1-1, with D tentatively TRBD1 (6 bases). The CDR3 contains 12 residues. Germline CDR1 is SQVTM and CDR2 is ANQGSEA. The V end was cut by 6 bases, the J end by 4 bases, with 12 bases between. The CDR3 reads CSVAGGRTEAFF. The CDR3 nucleotides are TGCAGCGTGGCCGGGGGCCGCACTGAAGCTTTCTTT. Full variable domain (remainder filled in from reference TRBV29-1 and TRBJ1-1): SAVISQKPSRDICQRGTSLTIQCQVDSQVTMMFWYRQQPGQSLTLIATANQGSEATYESGFVIDKFPISRPNLTFSTLTVSNMSPEDSSIYLCSVAGGRTEAFFGQGTRLTVV.

This chain joins TRBV4-1 and TRBJ2-7; 7 bases fit TRBD2. In germline, CDR1 is MGHRA, CDR2 YSYEKL. CDR3 size: 16 residues. V lost 0 bases, J lost 4 bases, and 9 bases stayed unmatched. The CDR3 here is CASSQDSAGAWYEQYF. CDR3 in DNA: TGCGCCAGCAGCCAAGATTCGGCGGGAGCCTGGTACGAGCAGTACTTC.

This clone has a handful of counts. The chain couples TRBV21-1 to TRBJ1-2; TRBD1 is the table's D call and was not checked against the DNA. TRBV21-1 counts as a pseudogene. CDR3 length equals 14 residues. The CDR3 DNA reads TGTGCCAGCAGCAAAGTAACAGGGATCTATGGCTACACCTTC. The encoded protein is CASSKVTGIYGYTF.

CDR3 DNA: TGTGCCAGCAGCTTGGGGGGGAATGAGCAGTTCTTC. It encodes CASSLGGNEQFF. The chain recombines TRBV5-6 with TRBJ2-1; either TRBD1 or TRBD2 may fit D (5 bases each). Germline V gene sequence: CDR1 SGHDT, CDR2 YYEEEE. The germline V and J ends were trimmed by 0 bases and 7 bases, with 5 bases remaining between them. This CDR3 region has 12 residues.

V and J are TRBV5-1 and TRBJ2-1; 7 positions match TRBD2. The CDR3 runs 15 residues. J lost 6 bases, V lost 4 bases, and 10 bases had no gene match. Per germline, CDR1 SGHRS and CDR2 YFSETQ. In DNA, the CDR3 is TGCGCCAGCAGCCCGAGGACTAGTAGGTCCAATGAGCAGTTCTTC. Residues: CASSPRTSRSNEQFF.

The chain is built from TRBV14 and TRBJ2-1; tentatively, D is TRBD1 (6 bases). This CDR3 is 15 amino acids long. The V and J ends lost 1 base and 6 bases respectively, with 13 bases between them. Germline V gene sequence: CDR1 SGHDN, CDR2 FVKESK. The CDR3, as DNA: TGTGCCAGCAGCCAAGTACAGGGTACGGGCAATGAGCAGTTCTTC. Its translation: CASSQVQGTGNEQFF.

The genes are TRBV18 and TRBJ2-3, with D uncertain. The CDR3 contains 13 residues. CDR1 is KGHSH and CDR2 is LQKENI in the germline V gene. Trimming removed 1 base from V and 5 bases from J, with 7 bases in between. The CDR3 spells CASSPQGIDTQYF. The CDR3 DNA reads as TGTGCCAGCTCACCACAGGGCATAGATACGCAGTATTTT.

This clone was seen a single time. Other DNA variants within this sample encode the same CDR3. V and J are TRBV27 and TRBJ1-5, with no clear D. Looked up from germline, CDR1 is MNHEY and CDR2 is SMNVEV (reference sequence). The ends were cut back, 2 bases at V and 7 bases at J, with 12 bases in the middle. The CDR3 consists of 14 residues. CDR3 loop: CASSLVAGSQPQHF. CDR3 nucleotide sequence: TGTGCCAGCAGTTTAGTGGCGGGGAGCCAGCCCCAGCATTTT.

The V call is TRBV7-2, the J call TRBJ2-3; 13 bases agree with TRBD2. Germline V gives CDR1 SGHTA, CDR2 FQGNSA. The CDR3 is 17 amino acids. The J segment lost 6 bases and the V segment lost 4 bases, leaving 10 bases of the junction unmatched. The CDR3 DNA sequence: TGTGCCAGCAGCTCCAGACTAGCGGGAGGCTGGTTGGATACGCAGTATTTT. Translating it yields CASSSRLAGGWLDTQYF.

The table lists this clone with a few counts. The chain employs TRBV4-1 and TRBJ2-7, with 7 bases lining up with TRBD1. V was clipped by 0 bases and J by 1 base; unmatched bases: 3. The CDR3 runs to 15 residues. From germline, CDR1 is MGHRA and CDR2 YSYEKL. The CDR3 region is CASSQEGRGSYEQYF. CDR3 in DNA: TGCGCCAGCAGCCAAGAGGGCAGGGGGTCCTACGAGCAGTACTTC.

V usage is TRBV5-6 and J usage is TRBJ1-1; a possible D gene is TRBD1 (5 bases). The V end lost 1 base, the J end lost 5 bases, and 6 bases lay between the germline ends. Germline CDR1 reads SGHDT; CDR2 reads YYEEEE. The CDR3 totals 12 residues. CDR3 DNA: TGTGCCAGCAGCTTGCCAGGGACTGAAGCTTTCTTT. Translating gives CASSLPGTEAFF.

The chain combines TRBV28 with TRBJ1-1; D uncertain. The CDR3 has 14 residues. Germline loops: CDR1 MDHEN, CDR2 SYDVKM. V was clipped by 4 bases and J by 4 bases, with 13 bases between them. Written as DNA, the CDR3 is TGTGCCAGCAGTTCCCGCGGCGAAGGCACTGAAGCTTTCTTT. As protein: CASSSRGEGTEAFF.

This clone was seen only once. The DNA for the CDR3 is TGTGCCAGCAGATATTTAGCGGGGGATGAAGAGACCCAGTACTTC. Translation gives CASRYLAGDEETQYF. This chain uses TRBV27 with TRBJ2-5; 9 bases align to TRBD2. The V and J ends lost 6 bases and 3 bases, in that order; junction bases with no gene match: 8. This CDR3 has 15 amino acids. The germline gives CDR1 MNHEY, CDR2 SMNVEV (reference sequence).

The rearrangement uses TRBV7-3 and TRBJ1-2; D gene uncertain. This CDR3 contains 13 residues. Per the germline V gene, CDR1 is SGHTA and CDR2 is FQGTGA. The V gene lost 0 bases and the J gene lost 0 bases, with 2 bases spanning the gap. CDR3 region: CASSLTPNYGYTF. Written as DNA, the CDR3 is TGTGCCAGCAGCTTAACACCTAACTATGGCTACACCTTC.

The chain employs TRBV30 and TRBJ1-1; no clear D. Germline assignment: CDR1 GTSNPN and CDR2 SVGIG (reference sequence). The CDR3 runs 14 residues. V was cut by 2 bases and J by 1 base, with 11 bases left in between. CDR3 in DNA: TGTGCCTGGAGTCTATCTCAGTGGAACACTGAAGCTTTCTTT. Translation: CAWSLSQWNTEAFF.

The chain has TRBV27 and TRBJ2-5; 8 nucleotides agree with TRBD2. The CDR3 spans 14 residues. Looked up from germline, CDR1 is MNHEY and CDR2 is SMNVEV (reference sequence). V lost 5 bases, J lost 5 bases, and 7 bases stayed unmatched. This CDR3 reads CASSPRPSGETQYF. CDR3 nucleotides: TGTGCCAGCAGTCCCCGTCCTAGCGGGGAGACCCAGTACTTC.

The rearrangement links TRBV28 to TRBJ1-4, with a weak D call TRBD1 (5 bases). The CDR3 covers 14 residues. With 2 bases removed from V and 4 bases from J, the gap between germline ends came to 8 bases. Germline V gives CDR1 MDHEN, CDR2 SYDVKM. The CDR3 here is CASSLAGNNEKLFF. The DNA of the CDR3 is TGTGCCAGCAGTTTAGCAGGGAATAATGAAAAACTGTTTTTT.

This clone was picked up one time. J is TRBJ2-6 and V is TRBV29-1; D not certain. The CDR3 extends over 14 amino acids. CDR1 and CDR2 (germline): SQVTM, ANQGSEA. V dropped 6 bases and J dropped 1 base, with 10 bases sitting between them. CDR3 region: CSVRGSSGANVLTF. CDR3 coding DNA: TGCAGCGTGCGTGGTTCGTCTGGGGCCAACGTCCTGACTTTC. Complete variable domain (other parts from reference TRBV29-1 and TRBJ2-6): SAVISQKPSRDICQRGTSLTIQCQVDSQVTMMFWYRQQPGQSLTLIATANQGSEATYESGFVIDKFPISRPNLTFSTLTVSNMSPEDSSIYLCSVRGSSGANVLTFGAGSRLTVL.